The 21 T cell receptor beta chains below all came from one sample that was sequenced in a study of T cell responses to AZD1222 COVID-19 vaccine. Only in-frame clones appear in the TCRdb table, and some are missing; sequencing was by immunoSEQ multiplex PCR. The repertoire holds about 150,000 clones, with about nine tenths as singletons. The sample consisted of peripheral blood, taken on day 0 of MenACWY control vaccination. The receptor source for this set is an adult in good health.

The chain recombines TRBV7-9 with TRBJ1-2; D unresolved. Germline-derived CDR1 and CDR2 are SEHNR and FQNEAQ (reference sequence). V lost 5 bases and J lost 6, with 16 bases in between. The CDR3 consists of 14 residues. The CDR3 protein is CASSRAHPADGYTF. In nucleotides, the CDR3 is TGTGCCAGCAGCAGGGCCCATCCAGCGGATGGCTACACCTTC. The full variable domain, in which reference TRBV7-9 and TRBJ1-2 provide the parts outside the CDR3, is DTGVSQNPRHKITKRGQNVTFRCDPISEHNRLYWYRQTLGQGPEFLTYFQNEAQLEKSRLLSDRFSAERPKGSFSTLEIQRTEQGDSAMYLCASSRAHPADGYTFGSGTRLTVV.

The chain joins TRBV2 to TRBJ1-1; 7 bases map to TRBD1. The CDR3 is 11 amino acids. The germline CDR1 and CDR2 sequences are SNHLY and FYNNEI. The trim removed 5 bases at V and 8 bases at J, leaving 2 bases unmatched. Here the CDR3 reads CASSQTGEAFF. In DNA form, the CDR3 reads TGTGCCAGCAGTCAGACAGGGGAAGCTTTCTTT.

The count of this clone is one. The chain carries TRBV15 and TRBJ1-4; D call uncertain. Trimming pared 1 base from V and 5 bases from J, leaving 11 bases between. The germline V gene encodes CDR1 LNHNV and CDR2 YYDKDF (reference sequence). CDR3 length: 15 amino acids. The CDR3 region has the DNA TGTGCCACCAGCAGAGGGAGAACAGAGAATGAAAAACTGTTTTTT. Residues: CATSRGRTENEKLFF.

This clone was observed a few times. The rearrangement joins TRBV27 to TRBJ1-3; D is undetermined. Germline V gene lookup returns CDR1 MNHEY and CDR2 SMNVEV (reference sequence). The CDR3 has 16 amino acids. Trimming removed 6 bases from V and 4 bases from J, with 19 bases in between. The CDR3 DNA reads as TGTGCCAGCAGCCCCATACCTCCAGGTACCGGAAACACCATATATTTT. It encodes CASSPIPPGTGNTIYF.

The chain links TRBV11-3 to TRBJ1-4; tentative D call: TRBD1 (5 bases). Germline V lookup: CDR1 SGHNT, CDR2 YENEEA. The CDR3 is made up of 15 amino acids. V was clipped by 5 bases and J by 3 bases, with 13 bases between them. CDR3 sequence: CASSAPGRANEKLFF. The CDR3 coding sequence is TGTGCCAGCAGCGCCCCAGGGCGAGCTAATGAAAAACTGTTTTTT.

In its sample, this clone was seen a few times. This chain connects TRBV29-1 to TRBJ2-7; possible D gene TRBD2, 5 bases. Trimming took 0 bases from V and 5 from J, leaving 14 bases between them. The CDR3 consists of 14 residues. Looked up from germline, CDR1 is SQVTM and CDR2 is ANQGSEA. CDR3: CSVEDSAFSHEQYF. Written as DNA, the CDR3 is TGCAGCGTTGAAGATAGCGCTTTCTCACACGAGCAGTACTTC.

The chain has TRBV7-7 and TRBJ1-3; 7 bases agree with TRBD1. The CDR3 has 14 residues. The germline V gene has CDR1 SSHAT and CDR2 FNYEAQ (reference sequence). V was clipped by 5 bases and J by 7 bases; unmatched bases: 8. CDR3 nucleotide sequence: TGTGCCAGCAGCAAGGACAGGACCGACAACACCATATATTTT. This translates into CASSKDRTDNTIYF.

J is TRBJ1-2 and V is TRBV21-1; the table names TRBD1, a call not compared with the DNA. TRBV21-1 is flagged as a pseudogene. The CDR3 loop spans 16 amino acids. The CDR3 reads CASSIPYGTANYGYTF. The DNA for the CDR3 is TGTGCCAGCAGCATCCCTTACGGGACAGCTAACTATGGCTACACCTTC.

This clone was picked up a small number of times. The genes are TRBV5-1 and TRBJ2-1; 12 positions agree with TRBD2. The ends lost 0 bases at V and 5 bases at J; junction bases unmatched: 3. Per germline, CDR1 SGHRS and CDR2 YFSETQ. The CDR3 is 16 amino acids. The CDR3 loop reads CASSLEGLAGHNEQFF. As DNA, the CDR3 is TGCGCCAGCAGCTTGGAGGGACTAGCGGGTCACAATGAGCAGTTCTTC.

The CDR3 spells CASSQTGTGGIYGYTF. In DNA, the CDR3 is TGTGCCAGCAGCCAAACCGGGACAGGGGGTATTTATGGCTACACCTTC. The rearrangement uses TRBV4-2 and TRBJ1-2; 11 nucleotides agree with TRBD1. V was pared by 2 bases and J by 5 bases, with 7 bases of the junction left unmatched. The germline CDR1 and CDR2 sequences are LGHNA and YNFKEQ. The CDR3 runs to 16 residues.

This chain connects TRBV7-2 to TRBJ1-2; 8 nucleotides match TRBD1. Germline lookup yields CDR1 SGHTA and CDR2 FQGNSA. The CDR3 covers 13 residues. The J segment lost 8 bases and the V segment lost 3 bases, leaving 5 bases of the junction unmatched. CDR3: CASSFQGAGGYTF. The CDR3, as DNA: TGTGCCAGCAGCTTTCAGGGGGCTGGGGGCTACACCTTC.

This rearrangement joins TRBV19 to TRBJ2-1; no firm D call. Germline assignment: CDR1 LNHDA and CDR2 SQIVND (reference sequence). This CDR3 is built from 12 residues. The V gene lost 4 bases and the J gene lost 10 bases, with 11 bases spanning the gap. The CDR3: CASSTRLHEQFF. DNA of the CDR3: TGTGCCAGTAGTACCCGACTTCACGAGCAGTTCTTC.

This chain links TRBV12-3 or TRBV12-4 with TRBJ2-7; D may match TRBD1 or TRBD2 (5 bases each). V was pared by 3 bases and J by 6 bases, with 12 bases between. The CDR3 has 13 amino acids. The CDR3 DNA reads as TGTGCCAGCAGTTTGAGAGGGGCTATCGAGCAGTACTTC. Translated: CASSLRGAIEQYF.

Only a few counts were recorded for this clone. This chain links TRBV2 with TRBJ1-2, with 11 nucleotides matching TRBD1. From germline, CDR1 is SNHLY and CDR2 FYNNEI. The CDR3 runs 13 residues. The junction had 5 bases not matched to a gene; V was cut back by 8 bases and J by 6 bases. The CDR3 nucleotides read TGTGCCAGCGACCAGGGACAGGGGGATGGCTACACCTTC. Translation gives CASDQGQGDGYTF.

The sample holds one count of this clone. The chain combines TRBV5-6 with TRBJ1-3; D perhaps matches TRBD1 (5 bases). Trimming took off 4 bases at V and 4 bases at J, with 12 bases between the two ends. Germline lookup yields CDR1 SGHDT and CDR2 YYEEEE. There are 14 residues in the CDR3. The CDR3 DNA is TGTGCCAGCAGCCCGAGGAGGACAGGAAACACCATATATTTT. It translates to CASSPRRTGNTIYF.

The J gene is TRBJ2-1, the V gene TRBV9, with D tentatively TRBD1 (5 bases). Trimming took off 0 bases at V and 6 bases at J, with 13 bases between the two ends. The CDR3 length is 15 residues. CDR1 is SGDLS, CDR2 YYNGEE, per germline. CDR3 in DNA: TGTGCCAGCAGCGTAGAGGGGATTCGTGGCAATGAGCAGTTCTTC. Amino acids: CASSVEGIRGNEQFF.

The chain carries TRBV9 and TRBJ2-1, with 7 positions matching TRBD1. In germline, CDR1 is SGDLS, CDR2 YYNGEE. The CDR3 spans 16 residues. The V and J ends lost 4 bases and 2 bases, in that order; junction bases with no gene match: 9. CDR3 sequence (DNA): TGTGCCAGCAGCCCTCGACAGGGTAGGGCCTACAATGAGCAGTTCTTC. It codes for CASSPRQGRAYNEQFF.

The chain couples TRBV6-2 or TRBV6-3 to TRBJ1-6; 7 bases map to TRBD1. The V and J ends lost 4 bases and 13 bases, in that order; junction bases with no gene match: 10. This CDR3 is 14 amino acids long. CDR1 is MNHEY, CDR2 SVGEGT, per germline. The CDR3 DNA reads TGTGCCAGCAGTTCAGAACAGGGGATTCTGCCCCTCCACTTT. It specifies CASSSEQGILPLHF.

This chain connects TRBV11-2 to TRBJ2-7; D is uncertain. The CDR3 has 15 amino acids. Trimming took 5 bases from V and 0 from J, leaving 14 bases between them. Looked up from germline, CDR1 is SGHAT and CDR2 is FQNNGV. CDR3: CASSPPGVSSYEQYV. The CDR3 nucleotides read TGTGCCAGCAGCCCCCCCGGCGTCTCCTCCTACGAGCAGTACGTC.

The chain uses TRBV5-6 and TRBJ2-7; D is uncertain. The CDR3 spans 14 residues. Between the trimmed V and J ends, which lost 1 base and 0 bases, there was a span of 8 bases. Germline CDR1 and CDR2: SGHDT and YYEEEE. CDR3 residues: CASSLRRTSYEQYF. CDR3 nucleotide sequence: TGTGCCAGCAGCTTGCGGCGGACCTCCTACGAGCAGTACTTC.

The V gene is TRBV6-5, the J gene TRBJ1-5; D is possibly TRBD1 (6 bases). The germline V and J ends were trimmed by 4 bases and 2 bases, with 12 bases remaining between them. This CDR3 has 15 amino acids. Germline V CDR1 and CDR2: MNHEY, SVGAGI. Here the CDR3 DNA reads TGTGCCAGCAGTTCCCAGGGGTATGGCAATCAGCCCCAGCATTTT. Protein product: CASSSQGYGNQPQHF.